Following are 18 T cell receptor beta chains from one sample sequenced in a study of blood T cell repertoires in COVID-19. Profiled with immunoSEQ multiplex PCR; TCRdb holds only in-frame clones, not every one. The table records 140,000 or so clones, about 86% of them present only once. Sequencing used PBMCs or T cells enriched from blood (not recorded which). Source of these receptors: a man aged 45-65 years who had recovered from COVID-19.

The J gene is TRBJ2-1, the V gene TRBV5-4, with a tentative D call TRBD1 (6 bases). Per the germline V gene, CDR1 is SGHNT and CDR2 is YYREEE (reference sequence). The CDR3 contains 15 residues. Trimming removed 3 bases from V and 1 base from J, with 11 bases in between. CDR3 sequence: CASSSDQGSYNEQFF. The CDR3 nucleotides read TGTGCCAGCAGCTCTGACCAGGGGTCCTACAATGAGCAGTTCTTC.

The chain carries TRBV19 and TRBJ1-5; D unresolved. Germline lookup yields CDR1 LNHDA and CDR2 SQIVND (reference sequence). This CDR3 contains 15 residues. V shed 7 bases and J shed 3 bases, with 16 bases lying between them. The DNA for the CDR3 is TGTGCCAGTATACCGTACGGAGGGTTCAATCAGCCCCAGCATTTT. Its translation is CASIPYGGFNQPQHF.

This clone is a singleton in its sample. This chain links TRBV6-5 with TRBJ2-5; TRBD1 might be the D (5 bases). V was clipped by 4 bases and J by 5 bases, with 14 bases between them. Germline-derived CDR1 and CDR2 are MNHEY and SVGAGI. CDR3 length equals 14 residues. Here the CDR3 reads CASSLSQVRETQYF. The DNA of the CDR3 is TGTGCCAGCAGTTTATCACAGGTTCGCGAGACCCAGTACTTC.

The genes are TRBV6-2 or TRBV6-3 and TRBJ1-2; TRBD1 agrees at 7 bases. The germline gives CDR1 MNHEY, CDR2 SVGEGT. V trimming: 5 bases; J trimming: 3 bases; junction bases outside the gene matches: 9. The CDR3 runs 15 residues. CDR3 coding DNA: TGTGCCAGCAGTGCCCCGGGACAGACTTACTATGGCTACACCTTC. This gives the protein CASSAPGQTYYGYTF.

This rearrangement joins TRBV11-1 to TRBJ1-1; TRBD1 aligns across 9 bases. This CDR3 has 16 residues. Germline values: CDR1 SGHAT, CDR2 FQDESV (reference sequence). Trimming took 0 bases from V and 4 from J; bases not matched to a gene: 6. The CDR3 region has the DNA TGTGCCAGCAGCTTAGCCCAGGACAGGGGCGGCACTGAAGCTTTCTTT. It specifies CASSLAQDRGGTEAFF.

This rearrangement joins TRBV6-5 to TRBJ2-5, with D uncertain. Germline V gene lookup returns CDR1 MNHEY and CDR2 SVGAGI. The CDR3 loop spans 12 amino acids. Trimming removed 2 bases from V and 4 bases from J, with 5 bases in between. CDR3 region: CASSYIGETQYF. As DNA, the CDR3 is TGTGCCAGCAGTTACATCGGAGAGACCCAGTACTTC.

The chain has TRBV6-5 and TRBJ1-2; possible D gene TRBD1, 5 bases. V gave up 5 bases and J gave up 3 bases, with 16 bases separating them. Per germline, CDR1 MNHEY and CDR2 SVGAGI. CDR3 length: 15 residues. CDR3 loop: CASSPSGLLYYGYTF. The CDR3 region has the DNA TGTGCCAGCAGTCCCTCGGGACTGCTCTACTATGGCTACACCTTC.

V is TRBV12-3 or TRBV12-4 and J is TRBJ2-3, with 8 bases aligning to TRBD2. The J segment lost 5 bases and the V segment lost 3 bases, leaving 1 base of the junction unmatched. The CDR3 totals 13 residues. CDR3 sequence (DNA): TGTGCCAGCAGTTTCCGGGGGGGAGATACGCAGTATTTT. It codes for CASSFRGGDTQYF.

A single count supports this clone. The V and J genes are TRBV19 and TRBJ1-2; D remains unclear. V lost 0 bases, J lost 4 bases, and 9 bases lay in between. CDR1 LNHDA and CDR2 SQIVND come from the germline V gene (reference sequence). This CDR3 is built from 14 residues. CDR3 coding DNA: TGTGCCAGTAGTATAGAAGAGACGGGCTATGGCTACACCTTC. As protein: CASSIEETGYGYTF.

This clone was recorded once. DNA of the CDR3: TGTGCCAGCAGTGAACGTCTAGCGGGGAGCCGCTCCTACGAGCAGTACTTC. It yields the protein CASSERLAGSRSYEQYF. V and J are TRBV2 and TRBJ2-7; 9 bases match TRBD2. The CDR3 is made up of 17 amino acids. Trimming cost V 2 bases and J 0 bases; bases outside gene matches: 8. CDR1 is SNHLY and CDR2 is FYNNEI in the germline V gene.

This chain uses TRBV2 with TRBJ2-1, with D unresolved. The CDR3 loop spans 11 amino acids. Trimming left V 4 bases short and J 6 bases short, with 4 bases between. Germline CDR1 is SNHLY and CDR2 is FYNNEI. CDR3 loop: CASSAFNEQFF. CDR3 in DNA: TGTGCCAGCAGTGCTTTCAATGAGCAGTTCTTC.

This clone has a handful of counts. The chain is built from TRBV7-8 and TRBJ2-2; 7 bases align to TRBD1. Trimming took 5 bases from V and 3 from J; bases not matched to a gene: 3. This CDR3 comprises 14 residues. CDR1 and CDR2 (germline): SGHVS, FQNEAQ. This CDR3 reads CASSTGTDTGELFF. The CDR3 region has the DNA TGTGCCAGCAGCACCGGGACAGACACCGGGGAGCTGTTTTTT.

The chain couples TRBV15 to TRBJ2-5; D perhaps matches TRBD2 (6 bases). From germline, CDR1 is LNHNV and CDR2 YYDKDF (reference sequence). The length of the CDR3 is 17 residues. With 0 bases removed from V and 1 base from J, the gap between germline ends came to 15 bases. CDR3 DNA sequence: TGTGCCACCAGCAGAGATCGGGGGAAGGAGGTCCAAGAGACCCAGTACTTC. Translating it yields CATSRDRGKEVQETQYF.

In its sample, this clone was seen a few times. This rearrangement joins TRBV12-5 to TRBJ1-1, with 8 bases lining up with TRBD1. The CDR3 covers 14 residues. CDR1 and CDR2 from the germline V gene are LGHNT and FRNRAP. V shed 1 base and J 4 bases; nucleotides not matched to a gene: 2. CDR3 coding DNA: TGTGCTAGTGGTTTGGAGACAGGGGCCACTGAAGCTTTCTTT. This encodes CASGLETGATEAFF.

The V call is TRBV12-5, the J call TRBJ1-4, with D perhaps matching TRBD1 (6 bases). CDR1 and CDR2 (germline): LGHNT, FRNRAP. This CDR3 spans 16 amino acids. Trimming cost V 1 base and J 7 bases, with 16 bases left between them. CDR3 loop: CASGLGALGGGEKLFF. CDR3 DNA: TGTGCTAGTGGTTTGGGAGCCCTAGGGGGGGGTGAAAAACTGTTTTTT.

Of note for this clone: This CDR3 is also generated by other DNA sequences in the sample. The CDR3 DNA follows: TGTGCCAGCAGCTTAGGACAGAGCTCCTACGAGCAGTACTTC. Translated: CASSLGQSSYEQYF. This rearrangement joins TRBV7-2 to TRBJ2-7; tentative D call: TRBD1 (5 bases). Germline V gene sequence: CDR1 SGHTA, CDR2 FQGNSA. The CDR3 covers 14 residues. V lost 1 base and J 0 bases, leaving 7 bases between the germline ends. Full variable domain (outside the CDR3, taken from reference TRBV7-2 and TRBJ2-7): GAGVSQSPSNKVTEKGKDVELRCDPISGHTALYWYRQSLGQGLEFLIYFQGNSAPDKSGLPSDRFSAERTGGSVSTLTIQRTQQEDSAVYLCASSLGQSSYEQYFGPGTRLTVT.

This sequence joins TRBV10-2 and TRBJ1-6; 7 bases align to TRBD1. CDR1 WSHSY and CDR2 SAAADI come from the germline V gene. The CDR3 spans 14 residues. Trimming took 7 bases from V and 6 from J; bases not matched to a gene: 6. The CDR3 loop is CASNDREGNSPLHF. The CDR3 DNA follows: TGCGCCAGCAATGACAGGGAAGGTAATTCACCCCTCCACTTT.

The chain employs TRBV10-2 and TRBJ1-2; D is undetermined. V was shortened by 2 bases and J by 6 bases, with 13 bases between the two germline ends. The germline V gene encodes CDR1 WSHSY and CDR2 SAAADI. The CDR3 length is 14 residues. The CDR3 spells CASSEIYSGDGYTF. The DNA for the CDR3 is TGCGCCAGCAGTGAGATCTACAGCGGGGATGGCTACACCTTC.